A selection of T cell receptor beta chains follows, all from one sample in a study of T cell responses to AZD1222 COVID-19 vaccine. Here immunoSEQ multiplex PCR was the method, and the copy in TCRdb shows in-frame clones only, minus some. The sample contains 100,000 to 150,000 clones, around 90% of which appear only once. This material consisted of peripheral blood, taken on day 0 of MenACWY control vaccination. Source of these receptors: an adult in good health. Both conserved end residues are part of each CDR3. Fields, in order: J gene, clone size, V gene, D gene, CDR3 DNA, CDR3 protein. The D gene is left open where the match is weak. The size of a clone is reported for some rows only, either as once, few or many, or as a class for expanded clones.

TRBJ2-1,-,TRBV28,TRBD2,TGTGCCAGCAGTTTATGGTCACTAGCGGACAATGAGCAGTTCTTC,CASSLWSLADNEQFF
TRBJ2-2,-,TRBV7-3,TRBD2,TGTGCCAGCAGCCCACTGGGAGGGCATTCGAACACCGGGGAGCTGTTTTTT,CASSPLGGHSNTGELFF
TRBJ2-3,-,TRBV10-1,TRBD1,TGCGCCAGCAGTAGGACAGGGGATATTTATACGCAGTATTTT,CASSRTGDIYTQYF
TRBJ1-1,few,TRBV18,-,TGTGCCAGCTCACCTACGGGAAACACTGAAGCTTTCTTT,CASSPTGNTEAFF
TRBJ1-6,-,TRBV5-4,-,TGTGCCAGCAGCTTGGCCTCTGGGGGTACTTCACCCCTCCACTTT,CASSLASGGTSPLHF
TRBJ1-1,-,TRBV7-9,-,TGTGCCAGCAGCTTAGAGACAGGAGTGAACACTGAAGCTTTCTTT,CASSLETGVNTEAFF
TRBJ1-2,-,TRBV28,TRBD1,TGTGCCAGCAGCAGGACGGGACAGGGGCATGGCTACACCTTC,CASSRTGQGHGYTF
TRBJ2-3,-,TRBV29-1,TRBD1,TGCAGCGTGAGAGGCGGGACAGGGGTAATGGAAGATACGCAGTATTTT,CSVRGGTGVMEDTQYF
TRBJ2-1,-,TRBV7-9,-,TGTGCCAGCAGCCAGTTCGGGACACCAGCCTACAATGAGCAGTTCTTC,CASSQFGTPAYNEQFF
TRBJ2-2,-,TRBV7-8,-,TGTGCCAGCAGTCCAAGGGGGGCTGGGGAGCTGTTTTTT,CASSPRGAGELFF
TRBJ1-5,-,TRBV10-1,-,TGCGCCAGCAGTGAGTCGAGAGGGCAGAATCAGCCCCAGCATTTT,CASSESRGQNQPQHF
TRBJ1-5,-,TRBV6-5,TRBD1,TGTGCCAGCAGAGAGGACAGGGTGGGCAATCAGCCCCAGCATTTT,CASREDRVGNQPQHF
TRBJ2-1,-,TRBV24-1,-,TGTGCCACCAGTGATTGGGACACCCCCTACAATGAGCAGTTCTTC,CATSDWDTPYNEQFF
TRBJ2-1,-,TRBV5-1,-,TGCGCCAGCAGCACACCCACAGGGTTCAATGAGCAGTTCTTC,CASSTPTGFNEQFF
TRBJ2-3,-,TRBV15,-,TGTGCCACCAGCAGAGGACAGGGCGGGACTACAGATACGCAGTATTTT,CATSRGQGGTTDTQYF
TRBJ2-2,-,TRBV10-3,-,TGTGCCATCAGTGAGTCCGCGGACACCGGGGAGCTGTTTTTT,CAISESADTGELFF
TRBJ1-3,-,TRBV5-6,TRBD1,TGTGCCAGCAGCTTGGGGGACAGGGTTGACACCATATATTTT,CASSLGDRVDTIYF
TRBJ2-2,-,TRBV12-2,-,TGTGCAAGTCGCTTGGTCCCGACTAGCGGGGGTTCCACCGGGGAGCTGTTTTTT,CASRLVPTSGGSTGELFF
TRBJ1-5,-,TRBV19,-,TGTGCCAGTAGTACACCACAGGGTAAGGGCAATCAGCCCCAGCATTTT,CASSTPQGKGNQPQHF
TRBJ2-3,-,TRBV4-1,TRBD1,TGCGCCAGCAGCCAAGATGAGGGGGCCAACACAGATACGCAGTATTTT,CASSQDEGANTDTQYF
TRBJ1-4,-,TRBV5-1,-,TGCGCCAGCACCCATGGAGGGGGTGAAAAACTGTTTTTT,CASTHGGGEKLFF
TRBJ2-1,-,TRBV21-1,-,TGTGCCAGGGCCGGGGACTCGGGACTAGCGGGAGAAAGGTGCTACAATGAGCAGTTCTTC,CARAGDSGLAGERCYNEQFF
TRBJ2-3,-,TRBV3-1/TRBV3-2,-,TGTGCCAGCAGCCAAGATATAATGGCGGGGAGCACAGATACGCAGTATTTT,CASSQDIMAGSTDTQYF
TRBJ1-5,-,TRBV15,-,TGTGCCACCAGCAAGGGTCGGATAAATCAGCCCCAGCATTTT,CATSKGRINQPQHF
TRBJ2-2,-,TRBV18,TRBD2,TGTGCCAGCTCACCTGGGACTAGCGGGAGGGTAGCGAACACCGGGGAGCTGTTTTTT,CASSPGTSGRVANTGELFF
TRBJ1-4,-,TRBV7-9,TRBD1,TGTGCCAGCAGCCTCCTTGACAGGGCTAATGAAAAACTGTTTTTT,CASSLLDRANEKLFF
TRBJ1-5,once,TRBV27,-,TGTGCCAGCAGTTTCCGTCAGGGTGTCGAGGTTGGTCAGCCCCAGCATTTT,CASSFRQGVEVGQPQHF
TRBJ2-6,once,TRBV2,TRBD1,TGTGCCAGCAGCTACAGGGGTGAGGGGGCCAACGTCCTGACTTTC,CASSYRGEGANVLTF
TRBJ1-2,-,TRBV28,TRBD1,TGTGCCAGCAGTTTAACATTTCCGACAGGGACCTATGGCTACACCTTC,CASSLTFPTGTYGYTF
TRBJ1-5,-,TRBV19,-,TGTGCCAGCCGCCTGGACCCGAGTAGCAATCAGCCCCAGCATTTT,CASRLDPSSNQPQHF
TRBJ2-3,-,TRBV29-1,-,TGCAGCGCTGAGACCTGGGGTCGGACAGATACGCAGTATTTT,CSAETWGRTDTQYF
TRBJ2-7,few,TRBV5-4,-,TGTGCCAGCAGCTTTCGCGGGGTAGAGGAGCAGTACTTC,CASSFRGVEEQYF
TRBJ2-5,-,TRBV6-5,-,TGTGCCAGCAGGTACTGGGAGGAGACCCAGTACTTC,CASRYWEETQYF
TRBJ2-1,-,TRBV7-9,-,TGTGCCAGCAGCCTCCTAATGGCCTACAATGAGCAGTTCTTC,CASSLLMAYNEQFF
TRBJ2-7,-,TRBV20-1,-,TGCAGTGCTAGGCTAGAGGGGCAGTACTTC,CSARLEGQYF
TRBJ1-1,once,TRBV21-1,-,TGTGCCAGCAGCAACGACGACCAGCCCTTC,CASSNDDQPF
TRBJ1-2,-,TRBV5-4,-,TGTGCCAGCAGCTTGGGACAGGAAGTCTATGGCTACACCTTC,CASSLGQEVYGYTF
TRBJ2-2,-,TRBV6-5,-,TGTGCCAGCAGTTACAGTCAGGGCGACACCGGGGAGCTGTTTTTT,CASSYSQGDTGELFF
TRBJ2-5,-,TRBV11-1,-,TGTGCCAGCAGCCGCCAAGAGACCCAGTACTTC,CASSRQETQYF
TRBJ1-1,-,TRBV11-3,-,TGTGCCAGCAGCACGGGCGGTAACACTGAAGCTTTCTTT,CASSTGGNTEAFF
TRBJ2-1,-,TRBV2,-,TGTGCCAGCAGACCCCGTAGCTCCTACAATGAGCAGTTCTTC,CASRPRSSYNEQFF
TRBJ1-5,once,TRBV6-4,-,TGTGCCAGCAGTGACCGGGGACCGGGCGATCAGCCCCAGCATTTT,CASSDRGPGDQPQHF
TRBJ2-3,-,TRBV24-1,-,TGTGCCACCAGTGATTTATCCGGGACAGATACGCAGTATTTT,CATSDLSGTDTQYF
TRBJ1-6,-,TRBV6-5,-,TGTGCCAGCAGTTACAGGTTGAATTCACCCCTCCACTTT,CASSYRLNSPLHF
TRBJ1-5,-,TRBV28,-,TGTGCCAGCAGTTTATCTCGTCCGGGCAGTCCATGGCCCCAGCATTTT,CASSLSRPGSPWPQHF
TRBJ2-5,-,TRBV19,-,TGTGCCAGTAGTACAGGGGCGTGGGAGACCCAGTACTTC,CASSTGAWETQYF
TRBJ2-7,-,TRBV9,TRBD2,TGTGCCAGCAGTGCAAACCCGACTAGCGGGAGCGACGAGCAGTACTTC,CASSANPTSGSDEQYF
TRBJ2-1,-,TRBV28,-,TGTGCCAGCAGTTCCCTGTCCCAGTTCTTC,CASSSLSQFF
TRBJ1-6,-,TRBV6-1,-,TGTGCCAGCAGTGAAGCGTGGGCAGTCCCCAATTCACCCCTCCACTTT,CASSEAWAVPNSPLHF